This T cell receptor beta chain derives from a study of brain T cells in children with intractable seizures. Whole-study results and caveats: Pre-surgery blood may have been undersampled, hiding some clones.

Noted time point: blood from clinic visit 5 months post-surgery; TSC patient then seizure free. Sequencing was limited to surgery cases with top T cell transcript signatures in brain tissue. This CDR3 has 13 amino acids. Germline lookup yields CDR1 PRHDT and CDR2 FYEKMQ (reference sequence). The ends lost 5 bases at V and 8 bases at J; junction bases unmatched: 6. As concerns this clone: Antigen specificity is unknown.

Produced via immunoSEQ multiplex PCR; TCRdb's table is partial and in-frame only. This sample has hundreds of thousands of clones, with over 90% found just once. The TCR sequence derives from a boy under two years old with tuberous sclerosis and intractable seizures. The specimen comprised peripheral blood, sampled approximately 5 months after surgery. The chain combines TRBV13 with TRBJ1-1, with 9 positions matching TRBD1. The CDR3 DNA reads TGTGCCAGCAGCCGGCGGACAGGGGTAGAAGCTTTCTTT. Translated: CASSRRTGVEAFF.